These 15 T cell receptor beta chains originate from one sample sequenced in a study of blood T cell repertoires in COVID-19. The protocol was immunoSEQ multiplex PCR, while the TCRdb copy is restricted to in-frame clones and leaves out a portion. The sample carries over 200,000 clones, 65% to 85% recorded once. The sequenced sample was peripheral blood. These receptors all stem from a woman in her 30s with COVID-19, enrolled during active disease.

The chain couples TRBV6-5 to TRBJ2-5; 10 positions agree with TRBD1. The V and J ends lost 4 bases and 5 bases, in that order; junction bases with no gene match: 7. There are 15 residues in the CDR3. Per the germline V gene, CDR1 is MNHEY and CDR2 is SVGAGI. This chain's CDR3 is CASSSTGGFGETQYF. Written as DNA, the CDR3 is TGTGCCAGCAGTTCGACAGGGGGCTTCGGGGAGACCCAGTACTTC.

V gene TRBV2 combines with J gene TRBJ1-2; the D is unclear. This CDR3 has 16 amino acids. V lost 6 bases to trimming and J lost 0 bases, with 17 bases between them. Germline V gene lookup returns CDR1 SNHLY and CDR2 FYNNEI. The DNA of the CDR3 is TGTGCCAGCAGCGAAAGATTGTCAGAAGCTAACTATGGCTACACCTTC. Translation gives CASSERLSEANYGYTF.

The chain has TRBV6-2 or TRBV6-3 and TRBJ2-7; no clear D. V lost 5 bases and J 3 bases, leaving 8 bases between the germline ends. The CDR3 spans 12 residues. The germline gives CDR1 MNHEY, CDR2 SVGEGT. Here the CDR3 reads CASSHNYYEQYF. The DNA for the CDR3 is TGTGCCAGCAGTCACAATTACTACGAGCAGTACTTC.

The chain has TRBV25-1 and TRBJ2-7; 8 nucleotides agree with TRBD2. The V and J ends lost 4 bases and 6 bases, in that order; junction bases with no gene match: 8. The CDR3 is made up of 14 amino acids. CDR1 and CDR2 from the germline V gene are MGHDK and SYGVNS. For the CDR3, the DNA is TGTGCCAGCAGTGGGCGGGAGGTAGCGGGCGAGCAGTACTTC. Amino acid sequence: CASSGREVAGEQYF.

This rearrangement joins TRBV5-6 to TRBJ2-2, with TRBD1 matching over 9 bases. V lost 3 bases, J lost 6 bases, and 6 bases stayed unmatched. CDR1 and CDR2 from the germline V gene are SGHDT and YYEEEE. The CDR3 sequence is 15 residues long. CDR3 amino acids: CASSSVYRGPGELFF. The CDR3 DNA reads as TGTGCCAGCAGCTCCGTCTACAGGGGGCCCGGGGAGCTGTTTTTT.

The chain links TRBV6-5 to TRBJ1-1, with TRBD1 identical over 8 bases. This CDR3 spans 15 amino acids. The trim removed 7 bases at V and 1 base at J, leaving 8 bases unmatched. Germline loops: CDR1 MNHEY, CDR2 SVGAGI. The CDR3 region has the DNA TGTGCCAGCACTCCCCAGGGACAGGCGAACACTGAAGCTTTCTTT. It encodes CASTPQGQANTEAFF.

The chain uses TRBV29-1 and TRBJ2-3; 7 positions agree with TRBD1. V was clipped by 1 base and J by 0 bases; unmatched bases: 4. This CDR3 has 15 amino acids. Per the germline V gene, CDR1 is SQVTM and CDR2 is ANQGSEA. CDR3 sequence: CSVEGGTESTDTQYF. The CDR3 region has the DNA TGCAGCGTTGAAGGAGGGACAGAAAGCACAGATACGCAGTATTTT.

V usage is TRBV27 and J usage is TRBJ2-7; TRBD2 agrees at 10 bases. CDR3 length: 15 residues. Trimming took 5 bases from V and 5 from J; bases not matched to a gene: 9. Germline V lookup: CDR1 MNHEY, CDR2 SMNVEV (reference sequence). The CDR3 is CASSPRSGRAHEQYF. The CDR3 nucleotides read TGTGCCAGCAGTCCCCGGAGCGGGAGGGCCCACGAGCAGTACTTC.

This rearrangement joins TRBV4-3 to TRBJ2-5, with 8 positions matching TRBD2. The CDR3 runs to 16 residues. From germline, CDR1 is LGHNA and CDR2 YSLEER. V lost 2 bases, J lost 2 bases, and 7 bases stayed unmatched. The CDR3 sequence: CASSQSGLAGQETQYF. CDR3 in DNA: TGCGCCAGCAGCCAATCTGGGCTAGCGGGTCAAGAGACCCAGTACTTC.

The chain is built from TRBV5-1 and TRBJ1-1; TRBD1 agrees at 10 bases. Unmatched junction bases numbered 7, after V lost 4 bases and J lost 4 bases. Germline-derived CDR1 and CDR2 are SGHRS and YFSETQ. The CDR3 consists of 15 residues. The CDR3 bases are TGCGCCAGCAGCAACCGGGACAGGGGAAGCACTGAAGCTTTCTTT. Its translation is CASSNRDRGSTEAFF.

The chain recombines TRBV19 with TRBJ2-3, with 11 nucleotides matching TRBD1. Trimming took 4 bases from V and 3 from J; bases not matched to a gene: 3. The CDR3 runs to 15 residues. From germline, CDR1 is LNHDA and CDR2 SQIVND (reference sequence). CDR3 nucleotide sequence: TGTGCCAGTAGTACCAGGGACAGGGGGACAGATACGCAGTATTTT. Its translation: CASSTRDRGTDTQYF.

V gene TRBV7-9 combines with J gene TRBJ2-1; TRBD1 is a possible D gene (6 bases). In germline, CDR1 is SEHNR, CDR2 FQNEAQ (reference sequence). This CDR3 has 15 residues. V shed 1 base and J shed 4 bases, with 11 bases lying between them. This CDR3 is CASSLEGTLYNEQFF. Written as DNA, the CDR3 is TGTGCCAGCAGCTTAGAAGGGACACTTTACAATGAGCAGTTCTTC.

J is TRBJ2-7 and V is TRBV6-6; TRBD1 agrees at 9 bases. V dropped 5 bases and J dropped 9; count of bases not matched to a gene: 14. The CDR3 is made up of 15 amino acids. Germline V lookup: CDR1 MNHNY, CDR2 SVGAGI (reference sequence). The CDR3 DNA sequence: TGTGCCAGCAGTCGGGACAGGGTGAGAGGTGTAGGGCAGTACTTC. Translated: CASSRDRVRGVGQYF.

V usage is TRBV24-1 and J usage is TRBJ1-4, with 8 bases fitting TRBD1. Germline V gives CDR1 KGHDR, CDR2 SFDVKD. Germline trimming cut 5 bases from V and 8 bases from J; bases unmatched to any gene: 21. The CDR3 is made up of 19 amino acids. CDR3 bases: TGTGCCACCAGTGTCCCCCCGGACAGGGAAAGTTTCCTAAACGAAAAACTGTTTTTT. Its translation is CATSVPPDRESFLNEKLFF.

The chain uses TRBV5-5 and TRBJ2-1; D may be TRBD2 (6 bases). V was pared by 2 bases and J by 8 bases, with 14 bases between. Germline V gene lookup returns CDR1 SGHKS and CDR2 YYEKEE (reference sequence). This CDR3 has 14 residues. This CDR3 reads CASSFGRGFDEQFF. The CDR3 region has the DNA TGTGCCAGCAGCTTTGGGCGGGGCTTCGATGAGCAGTTCTTC.